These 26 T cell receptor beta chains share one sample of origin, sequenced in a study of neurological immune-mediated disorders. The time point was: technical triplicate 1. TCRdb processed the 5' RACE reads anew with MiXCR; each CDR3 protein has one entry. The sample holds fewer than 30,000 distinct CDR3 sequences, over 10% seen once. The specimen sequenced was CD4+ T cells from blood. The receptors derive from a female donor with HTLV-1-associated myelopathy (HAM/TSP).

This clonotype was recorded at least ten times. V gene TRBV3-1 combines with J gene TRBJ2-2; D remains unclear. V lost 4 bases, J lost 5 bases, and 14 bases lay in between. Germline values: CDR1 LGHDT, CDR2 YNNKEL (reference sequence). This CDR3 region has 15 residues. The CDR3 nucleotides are TGTGCCAGCAGCCCCCCTCGTAGTTGGACCGGGGAGCTGTTTTTT. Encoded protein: CASSPPRSWTGELFF.

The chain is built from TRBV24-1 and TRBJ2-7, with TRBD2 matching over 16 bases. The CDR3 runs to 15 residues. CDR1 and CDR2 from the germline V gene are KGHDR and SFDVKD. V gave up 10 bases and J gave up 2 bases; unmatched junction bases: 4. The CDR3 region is CATAGTSGGAYEQYF. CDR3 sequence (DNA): TGTGCCACAGCCGGGACTAGCGGGGGGGCCTACGAGCAGTACTTC.

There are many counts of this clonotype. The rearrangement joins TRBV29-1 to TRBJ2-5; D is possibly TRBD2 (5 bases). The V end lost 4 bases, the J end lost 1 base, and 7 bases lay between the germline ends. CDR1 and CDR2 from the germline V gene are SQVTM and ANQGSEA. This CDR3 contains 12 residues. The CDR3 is CSVASIQETQYF. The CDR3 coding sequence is TGCAGCGTTGCTAGCATCCAAGAGACCCAGTACTTC.

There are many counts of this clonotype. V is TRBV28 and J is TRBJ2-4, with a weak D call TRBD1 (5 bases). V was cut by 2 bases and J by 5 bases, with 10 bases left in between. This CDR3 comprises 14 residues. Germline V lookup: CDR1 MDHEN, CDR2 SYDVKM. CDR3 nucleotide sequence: TGTGCCAGCAGTTTACTGGGGCAGCAAAACATTCAGTACTTC. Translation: CASSLLGQQNIQYF.

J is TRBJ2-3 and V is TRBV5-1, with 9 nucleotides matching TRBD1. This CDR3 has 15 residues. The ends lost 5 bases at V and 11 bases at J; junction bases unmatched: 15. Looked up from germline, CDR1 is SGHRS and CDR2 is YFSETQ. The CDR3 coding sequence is TGCGCCAGCAGACCGGGACAGGGTTCCTACAATGAGCAGTATTTT. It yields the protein CASRPGQGSYNEQYF.

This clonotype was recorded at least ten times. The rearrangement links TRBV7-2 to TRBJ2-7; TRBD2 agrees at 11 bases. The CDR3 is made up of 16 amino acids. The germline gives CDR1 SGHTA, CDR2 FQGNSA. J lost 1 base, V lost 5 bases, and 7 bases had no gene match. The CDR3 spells CASSPLAGGNSYEQYF. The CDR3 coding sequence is TGTGCCAGCAGCCCGCTAGCGGGGGGAAATTCCTACGAGCAGTACTTC.

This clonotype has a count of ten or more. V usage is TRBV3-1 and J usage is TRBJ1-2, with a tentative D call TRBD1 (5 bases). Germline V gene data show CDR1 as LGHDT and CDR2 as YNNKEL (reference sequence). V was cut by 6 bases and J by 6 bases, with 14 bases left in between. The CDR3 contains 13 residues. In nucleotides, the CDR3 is TGTGCCAGCAGTCCAGCGGGGGGAGATGGCTACACCTTC. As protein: CASSPAGGDGYTF.

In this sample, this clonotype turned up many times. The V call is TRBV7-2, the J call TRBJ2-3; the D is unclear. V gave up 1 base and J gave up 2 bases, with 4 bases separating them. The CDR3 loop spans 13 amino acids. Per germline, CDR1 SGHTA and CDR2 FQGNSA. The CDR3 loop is CASSLVTTDTQYF. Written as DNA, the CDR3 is TGTGCCAGCAGCTTAGTAACCACAGATACGCAGTATTTT.

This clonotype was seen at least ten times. The CDR3: CASSQEGTGGTEAFF. DNA for the CDR3: TGTGCCAGCAGCCAAGAGGGGACAGGGGGCACTGAAGCTTTCTTT. The chain is built from TRBV3-1 and TRBJ1-1; TRBD1 aligns across 11 bases. From germline, CDR1 is LGHDT and CDR2 YNNKEL (reference sequence). CDR3 length: 15 residues. Trimming removed 0 bases from V and 4 bases from J; junction bases left unmatched: 1.

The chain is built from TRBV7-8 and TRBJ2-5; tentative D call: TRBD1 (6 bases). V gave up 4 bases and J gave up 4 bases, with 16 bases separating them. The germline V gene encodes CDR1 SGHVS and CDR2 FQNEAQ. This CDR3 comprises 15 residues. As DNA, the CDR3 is TGTGCCAGCAGCTCACCCTTACAGGGTACAGAGACCCAGTACTTC. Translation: CASSSPLQGTETQYF.

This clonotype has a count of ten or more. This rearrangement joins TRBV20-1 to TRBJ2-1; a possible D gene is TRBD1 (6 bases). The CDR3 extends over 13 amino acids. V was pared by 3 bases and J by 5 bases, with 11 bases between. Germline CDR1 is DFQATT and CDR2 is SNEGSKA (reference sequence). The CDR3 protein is CSASQGTHNEQFF. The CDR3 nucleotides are TGCAGTGCTAGCCAGGGGACCCACAATGAGCAGTTCTTC.

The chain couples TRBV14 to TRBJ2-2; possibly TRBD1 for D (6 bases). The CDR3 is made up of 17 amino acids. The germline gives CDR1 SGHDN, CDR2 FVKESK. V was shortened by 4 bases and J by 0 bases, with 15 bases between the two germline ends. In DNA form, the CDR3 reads TGTGCCAGCAGCCTTTGGGGGCCTCGCTCGAACACCGGGGAGCTGTTTTTT. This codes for CASSLWGPRSNTGELFF.

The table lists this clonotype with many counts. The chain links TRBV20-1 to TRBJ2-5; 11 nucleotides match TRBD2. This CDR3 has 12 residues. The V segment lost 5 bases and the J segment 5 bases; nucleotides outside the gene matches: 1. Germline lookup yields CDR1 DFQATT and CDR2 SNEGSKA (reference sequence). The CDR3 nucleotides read TGCAGTGCTCCTAGCGGGGGGGAGACCCAGTACTTC. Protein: CSAPSGGETQYF.

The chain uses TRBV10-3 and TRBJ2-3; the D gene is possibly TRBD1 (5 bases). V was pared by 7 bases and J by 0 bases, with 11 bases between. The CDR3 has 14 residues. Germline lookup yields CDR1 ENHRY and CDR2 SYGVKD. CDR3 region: CAIMRTLSTDTQYF. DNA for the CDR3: TGTGCCATCATGCGGACACTAAGCACAGATACGCAGTATTTT.

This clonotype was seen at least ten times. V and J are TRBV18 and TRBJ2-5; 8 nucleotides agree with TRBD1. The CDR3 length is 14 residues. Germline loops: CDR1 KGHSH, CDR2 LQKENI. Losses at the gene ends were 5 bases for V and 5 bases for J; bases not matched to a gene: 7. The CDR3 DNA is TGTGCCAGCTCAGCTGGACAGGGAAAGGAGACCCAGTACTTC. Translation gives CASSAGQGKETQYF.

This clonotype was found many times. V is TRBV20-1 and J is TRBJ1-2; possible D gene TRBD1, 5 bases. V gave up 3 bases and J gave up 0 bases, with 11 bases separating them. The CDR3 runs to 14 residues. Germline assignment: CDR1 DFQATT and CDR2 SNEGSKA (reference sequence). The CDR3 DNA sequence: TGCAGTGCTAGGCCGGGGGTTACTAACTATGGCTACACCTTC. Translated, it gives CSARPGVTNYGYTF.

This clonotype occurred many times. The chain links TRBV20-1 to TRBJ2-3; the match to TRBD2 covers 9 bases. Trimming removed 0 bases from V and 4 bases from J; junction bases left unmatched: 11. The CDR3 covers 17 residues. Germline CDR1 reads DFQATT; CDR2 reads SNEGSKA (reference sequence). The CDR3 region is CSARDDRGSGRADTQYF. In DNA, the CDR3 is TGCAGTGCTAGAGATGATCGGGGTAGCGGGAGAGCAGATACGCAGTATTTT.

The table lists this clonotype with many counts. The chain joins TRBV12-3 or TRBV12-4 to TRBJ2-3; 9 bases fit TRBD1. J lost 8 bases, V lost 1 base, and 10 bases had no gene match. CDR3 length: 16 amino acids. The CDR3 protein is CASSLGGTGIRVTQYF. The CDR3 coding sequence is TGTGCCAGCAGTTTAGGGGGGACAGGGATCAGAGTTACGCAGTATTTT.

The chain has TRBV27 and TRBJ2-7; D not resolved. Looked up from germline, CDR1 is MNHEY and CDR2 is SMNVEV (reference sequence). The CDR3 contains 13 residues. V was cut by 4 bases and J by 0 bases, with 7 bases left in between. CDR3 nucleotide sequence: TGTGCCAGCAGTTATAGACGCTCCTACGAGCAGTACTTC. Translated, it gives CASSYRRSYEQYF.

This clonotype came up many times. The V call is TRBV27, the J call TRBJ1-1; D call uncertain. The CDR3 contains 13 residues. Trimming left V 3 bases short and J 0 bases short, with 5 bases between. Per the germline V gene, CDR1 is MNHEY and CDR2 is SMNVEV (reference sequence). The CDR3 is CASSFRMNTEAFF. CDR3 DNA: TGTGCCAGCAGTTTCCGGATGAACACTGAAGCTTTCTTT.

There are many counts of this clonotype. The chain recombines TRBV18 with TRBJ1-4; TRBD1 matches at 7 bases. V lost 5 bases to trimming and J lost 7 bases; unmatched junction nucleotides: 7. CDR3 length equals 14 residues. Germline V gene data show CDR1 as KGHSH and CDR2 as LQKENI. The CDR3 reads CASSRGGFGEKLFF. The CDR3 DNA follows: TGTGCCAGCTCAAGAGGGGGCTTTGGTGAAAAACTGTTTTTT.

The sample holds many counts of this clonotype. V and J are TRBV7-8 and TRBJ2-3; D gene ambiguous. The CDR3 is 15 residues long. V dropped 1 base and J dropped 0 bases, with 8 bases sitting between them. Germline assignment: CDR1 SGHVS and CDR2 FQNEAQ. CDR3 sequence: CASSLVDTSTDTQYF. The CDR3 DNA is TGTGCCAGCAGCTTAGTCGACACGAGCACAGATACGCAGTATTTT.

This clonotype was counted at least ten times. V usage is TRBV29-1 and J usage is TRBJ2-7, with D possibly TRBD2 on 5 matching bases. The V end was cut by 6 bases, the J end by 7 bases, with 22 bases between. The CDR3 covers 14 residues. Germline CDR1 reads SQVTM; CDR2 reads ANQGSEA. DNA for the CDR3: TGCAGCGTGGAGGACGGGCCGCAGAGATCGGAGCAGTACTTC. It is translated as CSVEDGPQRSEQYF.

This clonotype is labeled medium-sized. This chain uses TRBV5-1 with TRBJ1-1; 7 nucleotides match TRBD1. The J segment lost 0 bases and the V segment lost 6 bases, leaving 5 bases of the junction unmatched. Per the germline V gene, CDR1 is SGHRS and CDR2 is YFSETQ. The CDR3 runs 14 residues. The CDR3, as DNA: TGCGCCAGCACAAGCAGGGGGTTGAACACTGAAGCTTTCTTT. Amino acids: CASTSRGLNTEAFF.

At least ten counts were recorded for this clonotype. The CDR3 reads CSAARGNEQFF. For the CDR3, the DNA is TGCAGTGCTGCTCGGGGAAATGAGCAGTTCTTC. The rearrangement links TRBV20-1 to TRBJ2-1, with a weak D call TRBD2 (5 bases). Germline V lookup: CDR1 DFQATT, CDR2 SNEGSKA (reference sequence). V gave up 5 bases and J gave up 7 bases, with 9 bases separating them. This CDR3 contains 11 residues.

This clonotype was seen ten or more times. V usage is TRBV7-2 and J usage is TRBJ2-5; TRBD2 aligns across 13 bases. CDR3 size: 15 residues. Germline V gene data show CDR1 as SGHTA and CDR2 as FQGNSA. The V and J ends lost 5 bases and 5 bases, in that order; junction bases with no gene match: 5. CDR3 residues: CASSRTSGSSETQYF. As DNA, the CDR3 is TGTGCCAGCAGCCGGACTAGCGGGAGTTCGGAGACCCAGTACTTC.